This TCR beta chain was obtained from a study of breast tumors, draining lymph nodes, adjacent tissues. Overall study results and limits: Tumors had less TCR diversity than lymph nodes, more than nontumor tissue.

This clonotype has ten or more counts. Its antigen is not known. TCRdb processed the multiplex PCR reads anew with MiXCR; each CDR3 protein has one entry. Among around 300,000 distinct CDR3 sequences listed, roughly 31% were seen once. V shed 6 bases and J shed 6 bases, with 7 bases lying between them. Germline V gene sequence: CDR1 LNHDA, CDR2 SQIVND (reference sequence). The CDR3 consists of 11 residues. Breast cancer patients provided tissue from their axillary draining lymph nodes. This chain uses TRBV19 with TRBJ2-3; TRBD2 might be the D (5 bases). This clonotype originated in a female donor with breast cancer. Some clones in this sample may be carry-over from other donors' samples. Sequencing was performed on axillary lymph node tissue. This CDR3 reads CASSGEDTQYF. CDR3 bases: TGTGCCAGTAGCGGGGAGGATACGCAGTATTTT. The full variable domain, completed using reference TRBV19 and TRBJ2-3, is DGGITQSPKYLFRKEGQNVTLSCEQNLNHDAMYWYRQDPGQGLRLIYYSQIVNDFQKGDIAEGYSVSREKKESFPLTVTSAQKNPTAFYLCASSGEDTQYFGPGTRLTVL.